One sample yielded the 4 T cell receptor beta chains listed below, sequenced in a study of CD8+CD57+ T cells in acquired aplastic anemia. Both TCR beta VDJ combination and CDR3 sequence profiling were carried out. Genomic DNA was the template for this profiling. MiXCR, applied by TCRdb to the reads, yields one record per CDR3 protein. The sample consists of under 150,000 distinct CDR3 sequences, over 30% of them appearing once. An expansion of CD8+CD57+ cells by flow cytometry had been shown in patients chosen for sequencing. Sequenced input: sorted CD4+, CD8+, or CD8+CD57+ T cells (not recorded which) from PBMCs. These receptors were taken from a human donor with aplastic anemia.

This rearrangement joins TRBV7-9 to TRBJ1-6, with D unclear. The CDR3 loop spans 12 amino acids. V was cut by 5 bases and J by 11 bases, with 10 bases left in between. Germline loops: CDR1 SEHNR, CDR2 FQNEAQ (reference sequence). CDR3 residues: CASSTRGPPLHF. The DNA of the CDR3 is TGTGCCAGCAGCACCAGAGGTCCACCCCTCCACTTT. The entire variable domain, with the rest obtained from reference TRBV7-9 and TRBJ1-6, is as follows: DTGVSQNPRHKITKRGQNVTFRCDPISEHNRLYWYRQTLGQGPEFLTYFQNEAQLEKSRLLSDRFSAERPKGSFSTLEIQRTEQGDSAMYLCASSTRGPPLHFGNGTRLTVT.

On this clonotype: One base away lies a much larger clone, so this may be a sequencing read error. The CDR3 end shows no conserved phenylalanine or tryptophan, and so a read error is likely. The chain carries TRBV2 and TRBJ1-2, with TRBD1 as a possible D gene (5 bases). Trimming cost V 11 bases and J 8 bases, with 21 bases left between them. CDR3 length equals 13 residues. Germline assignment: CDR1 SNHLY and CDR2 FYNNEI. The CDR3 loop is CASAGRELRGYTL. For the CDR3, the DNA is TGTGCCTCGGCGGGCAGGGAGCTGAGGGGCTACACCCTC.

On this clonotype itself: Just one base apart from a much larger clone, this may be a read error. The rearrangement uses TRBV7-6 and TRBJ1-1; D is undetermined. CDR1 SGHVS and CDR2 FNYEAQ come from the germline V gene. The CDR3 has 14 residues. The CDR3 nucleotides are TGTGCCAGCAGCACCCGGGCCACTAGTACTGAAGCTCTCTTT. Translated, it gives CASSTRATSTEALF.

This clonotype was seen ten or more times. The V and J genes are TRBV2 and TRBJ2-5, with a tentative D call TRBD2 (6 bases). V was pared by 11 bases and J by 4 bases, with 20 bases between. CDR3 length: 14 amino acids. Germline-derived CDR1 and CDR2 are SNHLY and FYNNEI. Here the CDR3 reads CAASRAGMAETQYF. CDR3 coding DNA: TGTGCCGCCAGCAGGGCGGGGATGGCAGAGACCCAGTACTTC.